This TCR beta chain comes out of a study of blood T cell repertoires in COVID-19. Method: immunoSEQ multiplex PCR; TCRdb's copy keeps in-frame clones and lacks some. The profile shows almost 350,000 clones, approximately 89% of them singletons. V was clipped by 2 bases and J by 6 bases; unmatched bases: 6. CDR3 length equals 15 residues. Per germline, CDR1 SGHVS and CDR2 FNYEAQ. The Seattle site enrolled patients during active infection and followed them longitudinally. The gene calls are TRBV7-6 and TRBJ1-2; 10 bases line up with TRBD1. This sequence originates from a woman aged 55-69 years with COVID-19, enrolled during active disease. Material for sequencing was peripheral blood. The CDR3 coding sequence is TGTGCCAGCAGCTTATCCGGACAGGGGGTAGATGGCTACACCTTC. Translated, it gives CASSLSGQGVDGYTF.